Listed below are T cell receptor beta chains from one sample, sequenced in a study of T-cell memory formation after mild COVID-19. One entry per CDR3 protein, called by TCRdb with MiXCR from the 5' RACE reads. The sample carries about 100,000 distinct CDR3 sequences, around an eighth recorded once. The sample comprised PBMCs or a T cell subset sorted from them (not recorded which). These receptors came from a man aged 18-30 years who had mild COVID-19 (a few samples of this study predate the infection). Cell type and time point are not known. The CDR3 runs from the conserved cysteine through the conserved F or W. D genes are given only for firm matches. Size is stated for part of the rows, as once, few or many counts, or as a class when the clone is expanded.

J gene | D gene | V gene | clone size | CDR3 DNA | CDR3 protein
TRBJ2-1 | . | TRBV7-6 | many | TGTGCCAGCAGCTTAGCCCCTACCTCGGGCAATGAGCAGTTCTTC | CASSLAPTSGNEQFF
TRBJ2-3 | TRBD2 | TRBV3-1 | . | TGTGCCAGCAGCCGGGTGACTAGCGGGGGGCATAGCACAGATACGCAGTATTTT | CASSRVTSGGHSTDTQYF
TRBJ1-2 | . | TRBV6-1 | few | TGTGCCAGCAGGGTTAGCTATGGCTACACCTTC | CASRVSYGYTF
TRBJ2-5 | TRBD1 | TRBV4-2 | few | TGTGCCAGCAGCACCCAGGGGGCACAGGGGGCTGAGACCCAGTACTTC | CASSTQGAQGAETQYF
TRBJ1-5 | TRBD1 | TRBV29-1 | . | TGCAGCGCCTCGGGACAGGGGGACGGGCCCCAGCATTTT | CSASGQGDGPQHF
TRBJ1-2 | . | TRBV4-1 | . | TGCGCCAGCAGTCGCGGTGTTTATGGCTACACCTTC | CASSRGVYGYTF
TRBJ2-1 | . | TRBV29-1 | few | TGCAGCGTTGAATCGGGGGACGGCTCCAATGAGCAGTTCTTC | CSVESGDGSNEQFF
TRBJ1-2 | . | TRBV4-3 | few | TGCGCCAGCAGCCAAGATCCAGGCAGGGGATTCCATGGCTACACCTTC | CASSQDPGRGFHGYTF
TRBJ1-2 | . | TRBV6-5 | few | TGTGCCAGCAGCCCTCTACCAGGGTTAGGCTACACCTTC | CASSPLPGLGYTF
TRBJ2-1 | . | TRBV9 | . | TGTGCCAGCAGCCCCGGCGACCTCCCCACCTTCGAGCAGTTCTTC | CASSPGDLPTFEQFF
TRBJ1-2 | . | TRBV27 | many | TGTGCCAGCAGTTGGGAGGGCTACACCTTC | CASSWEGYTF
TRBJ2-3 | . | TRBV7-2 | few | TGTGCCAGCAGCTTAGCCGATGGAGGTACGCAGTATTTT | CASSLADGGTQYF
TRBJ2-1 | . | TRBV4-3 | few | TGCGCCAGCAGCCAAGGCAGGGCTAGTAATGAGCAGTTCTTC | CASSQGRASNEQFF
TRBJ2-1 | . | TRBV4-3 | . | TGCGCCAGCAGCCAAGAAGGCGGGGGCTTCTACAATGAGCAGTTCTTC | CASSQEGGGFYNEQFF
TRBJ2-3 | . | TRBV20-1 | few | TGCAGTGCTCGGGCCGACTGGGGCACGGTCGTTACAGATACGCAGTATTTT | CSARADWGTVVTDTQYF
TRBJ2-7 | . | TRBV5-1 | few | TGCGCCAGCAGCTTGGACCTTTCCTACGAGCAGTACTTC | CASSLDLSYEQYF
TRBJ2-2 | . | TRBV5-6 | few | TGTGCCAGCAGCTTGGCCACAGGAAACACCGGGGAGCTGTTTTTT | CASSLATGNTGELFF
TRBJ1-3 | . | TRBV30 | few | TGTGCCTGGAGTCAGGCCGCTGGAAACACCATATATTTT | CAWSQAAGNTIYF
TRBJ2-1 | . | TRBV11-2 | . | TGTGCCAGCAGCTTAGCCTCAATCAATGAGCAGTTCTTC | CASSLASINEQFF
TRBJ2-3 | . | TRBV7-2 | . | TGTGCCAGCAGCTCATCCTGGGAGGATTCCAGCACAGATACGCAGTATTTT | CASSSSWEDSSTDTQYF